The 5 T cell receptor beta chains reported below all come from one sample, sequenced in a study of T-cell reconstitution after alpha-beta-depleted transplantation in children. TCRbeta library construction was performed incorporating unique molecular identifiers. TCRdb re-called the PCR reads through MiXCR, storing one row per CDR3 protein. The sample includes 350,000 to 500,000 distinct CDR3 sequences, over 40% seen only once; the top ten take 27%. The sequences come from PBMCs, collected before TCRalphabeta/CD19-depleted stem cell transplant. Receptors originate from a girl aged 2-9 years with aplastic anemia, due to receive a stem cell transplant.

The chain joins TRBV11-2 to TRBJ2-2, with no clear D. CDR1 SGHAT and CDR2 FQNNGV come from the germline V gene. The CDR3 totals 14 residues. V was shortened by 8 bases and J by 0 bases, with 10 bases between the two germline ends. The CDR3: CASRVGPNTGELFF. The CDR3 DNA follows: TGTGCCAGCCGGGTCGGCCCGAACACCGGGGAGCTGTTTTTT.

Many counts were recorded for this clonotype. The V and J genes are TRBV20-1 and TRBJ2-1; D not resolved. Germline V gene lookup returns CDR1 DFQATT and CDR2 SNEGSKA (reference sequence). The CDR3 length is 16 residues. V was clipped by 6 bases and J by 0 bases, with 18 bases between them. CDR3: CSAVPFKHGSYNEQFF. In nucleotides, the CDR3 is TGCAGTGCAGTTCCTTTCAAGCATGGCTCCTACAATGAGCAGTTCTTC.

V gene TRBV3-1 combines with J gene TRBJ1-2; D is ambiguous. The V and J ends lost 5 bases and 3 bases respectively, with 13 bases between them. Per the germline V gene, CDR1 is LGHDT and CDR2 is YNNKEL (reference sequence). This CDR3 region has 14 residues. The DNA of the CDR3 is TGTGCCAGCAGCTCAGGTGGGCGGTACTATGGCTACACCTTC. It yields the protein CASSSGGRYYGYTF.

The chain uses TRBV20-1 and TRBJ2-5; D not certain. The CDR3 sequence is 12 residues long. Germline loops: CDR1 DFQATT, CDR2 SNEGSKA (reference sequence). Between the trimmed V and J ends, which lost 5 bases and 7 bases, there was a span of 14 bases. This chain's CDR3 is CSADDIIGTQYF. DNA for the CDR3: TGCAGTGCTGACGACATAATAGGGACCCAGTACTTC.

This clonotype has just a few counts. The chain joins TRBV3-1 to TRBJ1-1; 7 bases map to TRBD1. This CDR3 contains 15 residues. V was clipped by 1 base and J by 6 bases; unmatched bases: 8. Germline V gene sequence: CDR1 LGHDT, CDR2 YNNKEL (reference sequence). The CDR3 reads CASSQGGTGAAEAFF. Here the CDR3 DNA reads TGTGCCAGCAGCCAAGGAGGAACAGGGGCGGCTGAAGCTTTCTTT.